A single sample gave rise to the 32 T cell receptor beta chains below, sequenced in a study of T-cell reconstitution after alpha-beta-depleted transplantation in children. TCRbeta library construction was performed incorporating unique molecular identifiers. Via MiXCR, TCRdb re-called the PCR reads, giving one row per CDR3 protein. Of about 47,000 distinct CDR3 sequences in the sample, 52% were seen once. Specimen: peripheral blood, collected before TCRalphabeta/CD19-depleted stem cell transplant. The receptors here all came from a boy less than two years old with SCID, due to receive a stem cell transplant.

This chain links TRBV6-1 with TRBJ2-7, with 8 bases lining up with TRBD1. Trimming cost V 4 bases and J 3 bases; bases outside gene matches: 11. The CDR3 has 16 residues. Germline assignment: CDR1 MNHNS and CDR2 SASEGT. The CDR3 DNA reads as TGTGCCAGCAGTGCAGGGAATCCGGGACAGGTCTACGAGCAGTACTTC. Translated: CASSAGNPGQVYEQYF.

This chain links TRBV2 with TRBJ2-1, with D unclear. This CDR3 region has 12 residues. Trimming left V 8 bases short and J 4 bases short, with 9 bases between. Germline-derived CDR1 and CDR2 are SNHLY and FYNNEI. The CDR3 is CASLRSYNEQFF. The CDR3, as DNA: TGTGCCAGCTTGAGGTCTTACAATGAGCAGTTCTTC. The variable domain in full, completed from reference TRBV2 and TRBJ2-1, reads EPEVTQTPSHQVTQMGQEVILRCVPISNHLYFYWYRQILGQKVEFLVSFYNNEISEKSEIFDDQFSVERPDGSNFTLKIRSTKLEDSAMYFCASLRSYNEQFFGPGTRLTVL.

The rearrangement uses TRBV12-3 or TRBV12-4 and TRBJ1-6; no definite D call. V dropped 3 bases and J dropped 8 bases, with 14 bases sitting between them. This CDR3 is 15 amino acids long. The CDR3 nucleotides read TGTGCCAGCAGTTTTTCTAGCGTCCTGGATTCACCCCTCCACTTT. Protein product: CASSFSSVLDSPLHF.

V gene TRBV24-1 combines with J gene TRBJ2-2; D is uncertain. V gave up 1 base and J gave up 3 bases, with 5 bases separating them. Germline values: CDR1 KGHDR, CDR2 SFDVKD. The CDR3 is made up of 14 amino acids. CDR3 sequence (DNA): TGTGCCACCAGTGATTTTACTTACACCGGGGAGCTGTTTTTT. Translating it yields CATSDFTYTGELFF.

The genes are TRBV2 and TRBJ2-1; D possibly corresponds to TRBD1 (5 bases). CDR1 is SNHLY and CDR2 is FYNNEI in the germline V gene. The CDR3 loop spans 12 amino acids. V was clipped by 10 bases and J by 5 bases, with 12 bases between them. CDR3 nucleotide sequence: TGTGCCATTACAGGTTTCGACAATGAGCAGTTCTTC. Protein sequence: CAITGFDNEQFF. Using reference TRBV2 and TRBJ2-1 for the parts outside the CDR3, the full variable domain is EPEVTQTPSHQVTQMGQEVILRCVPISNHLYFYWYRQILGQKVEFLVSFYNNEISEKSEIFDDQFSVERPDGSNFTLKIRSTKLEDSAMYFCAITGFDNEQFFGPGTRLTVL.

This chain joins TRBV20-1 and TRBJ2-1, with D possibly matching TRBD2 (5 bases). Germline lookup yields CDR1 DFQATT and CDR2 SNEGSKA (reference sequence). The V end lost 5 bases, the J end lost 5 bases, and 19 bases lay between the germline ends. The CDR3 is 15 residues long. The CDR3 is CSAPSGRGLNNEQFF. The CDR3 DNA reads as TGCAGTGCTCCTTCGGGCCGAGGGCTCAACAATGAGCAGTTCTTC.

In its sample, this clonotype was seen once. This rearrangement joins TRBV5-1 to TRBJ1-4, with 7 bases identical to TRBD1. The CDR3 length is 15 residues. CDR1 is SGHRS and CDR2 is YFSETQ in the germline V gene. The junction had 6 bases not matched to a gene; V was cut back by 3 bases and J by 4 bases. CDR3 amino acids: CASSSGQPYNEKLFF. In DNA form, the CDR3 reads TGCGCCAGCAGCTCGGGACAGCCCTATAATGAAAAACTGTTTTTT.

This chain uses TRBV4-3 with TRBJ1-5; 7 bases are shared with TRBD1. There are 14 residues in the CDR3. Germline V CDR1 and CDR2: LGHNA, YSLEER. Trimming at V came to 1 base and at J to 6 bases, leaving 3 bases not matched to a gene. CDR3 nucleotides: TGCGCCAGCAGCCAAGGCAGGGGGGGTCAGCCCCAGCATTTT. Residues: CASSQGRGGQPQHF.

Here the CDR3 reads CASRGLAQETQYF. In nucleotides, the CDR3 is TGCGCCAGCAGGGGGCTAGCGCAAGAGACCCAGTACTTC. V is TRBV5-1 and J is TRBJ2-5; TRBD2 is a possible D gene (6 bases). Trimming left V 5 bases short and J 2 bases short, with 10 bases between. This CDR3 has 13 residues. Germline-derived CDR1 and CDR2 are SGHRS and YFSETQ.

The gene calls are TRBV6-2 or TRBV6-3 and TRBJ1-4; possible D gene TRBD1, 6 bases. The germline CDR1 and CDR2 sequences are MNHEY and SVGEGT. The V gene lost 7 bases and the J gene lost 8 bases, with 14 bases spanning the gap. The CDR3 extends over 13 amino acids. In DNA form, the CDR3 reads TGTGCCAGCACCAGCAACAGGGTCGAAAAACTGTTTTTT. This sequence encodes CASTSNRVEKLFF.

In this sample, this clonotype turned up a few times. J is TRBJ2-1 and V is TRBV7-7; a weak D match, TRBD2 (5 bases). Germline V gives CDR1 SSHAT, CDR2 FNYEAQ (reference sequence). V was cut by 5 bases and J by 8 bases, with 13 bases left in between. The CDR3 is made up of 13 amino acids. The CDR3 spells CASSRRAGDEQFF. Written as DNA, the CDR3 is TGTGCCAGCAGCCGAAGGGCCGGGGATGAGCAGTTCTTC.

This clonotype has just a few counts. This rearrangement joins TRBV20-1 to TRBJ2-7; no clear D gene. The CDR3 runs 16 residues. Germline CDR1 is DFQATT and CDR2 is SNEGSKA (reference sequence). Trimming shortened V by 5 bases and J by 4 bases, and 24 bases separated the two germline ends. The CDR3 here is CSASDVPGSRGYEQYF. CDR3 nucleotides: TGCAGTGCTTCTGATGTCCCCGGGTCGCGAGGTTACGAGCAGTACTTC.

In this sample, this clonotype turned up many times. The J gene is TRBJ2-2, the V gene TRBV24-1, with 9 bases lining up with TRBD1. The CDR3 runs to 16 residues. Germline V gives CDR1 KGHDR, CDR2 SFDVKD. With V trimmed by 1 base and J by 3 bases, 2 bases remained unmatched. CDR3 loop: CATSDLTGGDTGELFF. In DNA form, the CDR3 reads TGTGCCACCAGTGATTTAACAGGGGGCGACACCGGGGAGCTGTTTTTT.

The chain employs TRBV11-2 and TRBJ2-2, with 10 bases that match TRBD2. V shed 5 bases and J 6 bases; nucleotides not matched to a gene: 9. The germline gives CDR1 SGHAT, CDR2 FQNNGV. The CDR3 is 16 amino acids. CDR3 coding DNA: TGTGCCAGCAGCCCCCCTAGCGGGGGCGGCGCCGGGGAGCTGTTTTTT. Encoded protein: CASSPPSGGGAGELFF.

The CDR3 coding sequence is TGCGCCAGCAGCCAAGATACGACGAGCTATGGCTACACCTTC. Residues: CASSQDTTSYGYTF. This chain uses TRBV4-3 with TRBJ1-2; the D is unclear. The CDR3 spans 14 residues. Germline lookup yields CDR1 LGHNA and CDR2 YSLEER. V was clipped by 0 bases and J by 4 bases, with 9 bases between them.

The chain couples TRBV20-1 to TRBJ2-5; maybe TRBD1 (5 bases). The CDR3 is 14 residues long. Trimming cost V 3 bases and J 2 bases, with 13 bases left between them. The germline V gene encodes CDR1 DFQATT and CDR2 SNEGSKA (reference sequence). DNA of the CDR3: TGCAGTGCTAGCCGAGCAGGGCCGCAAGAGACCCAGTACTTC. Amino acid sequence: CSASRAGPQETQYF.

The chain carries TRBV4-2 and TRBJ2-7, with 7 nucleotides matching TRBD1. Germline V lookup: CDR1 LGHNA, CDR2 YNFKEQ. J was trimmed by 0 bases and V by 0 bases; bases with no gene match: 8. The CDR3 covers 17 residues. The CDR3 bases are TGTGCCAGCAGCCAAGAACCACAGGGGCAGGTCTCCTACGAGCAGTACTTC. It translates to CASSQEPQGQVSYEQYF.

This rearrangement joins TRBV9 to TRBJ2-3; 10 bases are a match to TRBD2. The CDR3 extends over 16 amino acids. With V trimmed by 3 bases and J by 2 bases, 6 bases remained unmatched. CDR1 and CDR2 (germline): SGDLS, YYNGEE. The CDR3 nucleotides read TGTGCCAGCAGCGAACTAGCGGGGCTACACACAGATACGCAGTATTTT. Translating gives CASSELAGLHTDTQYF.

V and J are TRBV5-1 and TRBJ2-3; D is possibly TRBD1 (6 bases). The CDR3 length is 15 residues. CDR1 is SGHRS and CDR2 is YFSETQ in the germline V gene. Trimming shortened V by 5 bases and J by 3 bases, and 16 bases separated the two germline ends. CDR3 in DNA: TGCGCCAGCAGTCCGACACAGGGTGTGACAGATACGCAGTATTTT. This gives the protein CASSPTQGVTDTQYF.

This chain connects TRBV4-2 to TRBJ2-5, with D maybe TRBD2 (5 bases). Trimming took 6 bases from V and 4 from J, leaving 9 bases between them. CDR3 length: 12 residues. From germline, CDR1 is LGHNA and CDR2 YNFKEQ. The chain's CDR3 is CASRGSAETQYF. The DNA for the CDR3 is TGTGCCAGCAGGGGTAGCGCAGAGACCCAGTACTTC.

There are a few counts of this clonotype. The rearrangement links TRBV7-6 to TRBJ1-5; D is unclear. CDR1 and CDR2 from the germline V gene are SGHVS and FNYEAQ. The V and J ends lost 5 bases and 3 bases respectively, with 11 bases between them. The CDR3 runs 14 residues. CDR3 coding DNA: TGTGCCAGCAGCGCAGAAGGGTTCAATCAGCCCCAGCATTTT. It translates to CASSAEGFNQPQHF.

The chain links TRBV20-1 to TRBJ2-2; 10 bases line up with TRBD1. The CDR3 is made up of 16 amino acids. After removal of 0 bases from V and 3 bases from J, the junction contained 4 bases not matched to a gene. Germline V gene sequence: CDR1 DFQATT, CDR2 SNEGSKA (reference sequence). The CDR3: CSARDMDRGDTGELFF. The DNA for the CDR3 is TGCAGTGCTAGAGATATGGACAGGGGGGACACCGGGGAGCTGTTTTTT.

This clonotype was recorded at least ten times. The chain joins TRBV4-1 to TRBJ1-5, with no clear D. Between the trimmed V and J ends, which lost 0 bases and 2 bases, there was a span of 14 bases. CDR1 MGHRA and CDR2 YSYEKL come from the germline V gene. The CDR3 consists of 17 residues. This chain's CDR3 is CASSQDRMGAGNQPQHF. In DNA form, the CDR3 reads TGCGCCAGCAGCCAAGATCGGATGGGCGCGGGCAATCAGCCCCAGCATTTT.

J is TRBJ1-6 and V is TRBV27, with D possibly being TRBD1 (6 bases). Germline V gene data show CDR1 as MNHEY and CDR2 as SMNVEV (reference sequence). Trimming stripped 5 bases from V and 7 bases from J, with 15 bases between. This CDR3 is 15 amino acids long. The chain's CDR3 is CASSLGRGGNSPLHF. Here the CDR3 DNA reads TGTGCCAGCAGTCTGGGGAGGGGGGGGAATTCACCCCTCCACTTT.

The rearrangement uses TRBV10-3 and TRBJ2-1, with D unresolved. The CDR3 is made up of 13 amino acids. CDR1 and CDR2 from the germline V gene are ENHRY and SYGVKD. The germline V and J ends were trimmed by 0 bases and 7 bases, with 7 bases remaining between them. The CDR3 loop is CAISESKGNEQFF. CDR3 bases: TGTGCCATCAGTGAGTCGAAGGGAAATGAGCAGTTCTTC.

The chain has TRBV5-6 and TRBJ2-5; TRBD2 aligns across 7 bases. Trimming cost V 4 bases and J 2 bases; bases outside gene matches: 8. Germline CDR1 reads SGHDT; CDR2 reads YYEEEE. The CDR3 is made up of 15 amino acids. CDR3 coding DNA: TGTGCCAGCAGCCGGAAAGGCGGGGGTCAAGAGACCCAGTACTTC. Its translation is CASSRKGGGQETQYF.

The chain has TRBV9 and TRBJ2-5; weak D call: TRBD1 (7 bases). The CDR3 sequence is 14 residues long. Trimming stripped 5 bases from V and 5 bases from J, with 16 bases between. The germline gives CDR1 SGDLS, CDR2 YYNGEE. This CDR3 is CASSAGPRGETQYF. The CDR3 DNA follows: TGTGCCAGCAGTGCGGGACCCAGGGGGGAGACCCAGTACTTC.

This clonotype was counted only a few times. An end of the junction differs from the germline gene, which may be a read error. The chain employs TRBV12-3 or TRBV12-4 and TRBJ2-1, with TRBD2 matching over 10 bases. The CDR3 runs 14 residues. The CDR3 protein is CASSLAGGYNEQFF. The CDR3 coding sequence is TGTGCCAGCAGCTTAGCGGGGGGATACAATGAGCAGTTCTTC.

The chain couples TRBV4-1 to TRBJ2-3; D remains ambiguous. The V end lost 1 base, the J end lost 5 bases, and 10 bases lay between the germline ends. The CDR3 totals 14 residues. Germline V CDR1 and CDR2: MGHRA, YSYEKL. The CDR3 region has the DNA TGCGCCAGCAGCCAAGGACCCATAGGAGATACGCAGTATTTT. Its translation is CASSQGPIGDTQYF.

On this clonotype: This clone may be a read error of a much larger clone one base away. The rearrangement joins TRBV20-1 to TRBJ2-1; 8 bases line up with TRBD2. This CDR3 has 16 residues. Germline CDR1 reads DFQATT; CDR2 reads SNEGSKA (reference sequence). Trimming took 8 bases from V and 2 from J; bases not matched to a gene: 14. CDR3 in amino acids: CSTGDSGGPAYNEQFF. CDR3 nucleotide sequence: TGCAGTACTGGAGATTCGGGGGGGCCGGCCTACAATGAGCAGTTCTTC.

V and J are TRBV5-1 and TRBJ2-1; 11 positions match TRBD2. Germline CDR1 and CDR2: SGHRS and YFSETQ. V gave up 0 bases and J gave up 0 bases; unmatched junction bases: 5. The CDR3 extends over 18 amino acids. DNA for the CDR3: TGCGCCAGCAGCTTGGTAGGGCTAGCGGGGGGCTCCTACAATGAGCAGTTCTTC. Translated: CASSLVGLAGGSYNEQFF.

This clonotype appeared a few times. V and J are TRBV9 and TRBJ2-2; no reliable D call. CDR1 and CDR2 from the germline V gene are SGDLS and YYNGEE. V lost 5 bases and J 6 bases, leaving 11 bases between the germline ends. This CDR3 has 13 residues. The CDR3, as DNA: TGTGCCAGCAGTCTTTTACAGTCCGGGGAGCTGTTTTTT. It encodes CASSLLQSGELFF.